What follows are 22 T cell receptor beta chains derived from one specimen sequenced in a study of T cell responses to AZD1222 COVID-19 vaccine (dated by TCRdb to about 2021). Interpreted using the paper, the time point label stands for: about 28 days (+/-7) after the second vaccine dose. The library was prepared using the immunoSEQ multiplex PCR assay. TCRdb took over this immuneACCESS table, retaining in-frame rearrangements with V and J assigned. Such tables are incomplete; in checked studies, under half of the missing clones stem from an unresolved V gene, and the remainder is unexplained. The sample table holds 100,000 or so clones, of which around 87% were seen once. Around 9.6% of the sample comes from the top ten. Sequencing used peripheral blood, obtained 28 days after the second AZD1222 dose. The receptor source for this set is an adult who received the AZD1222 COVID-19 vaccine.

This chain links TRBV5-1 with TRBJ2-7; 7 bases match TRBD1. V was clipped by 4 bases and J by 2 bases; unmatched bases: 6. The CDR3 spans 14 residues. Germline-derived CDR1 and CDR2 are SGHRS and YFSETQ. This CDR3 reads CASSMGQRTYEQYF. CDR3 coding DNA: TGCGCCAGCAGCATGGGACAGAGAACCTACGAGCAGTACTTC.

The sample holds one count of this clone. This chain joins TRBV14 and TRBJ1-2; no firm D call. The V end lost 5 bases, the J end lost 4 bases, and 8 bases lay between the germline ends. The CDR3 loop spans 12 amino acids. Germline V gene sequence: CDR1 SGHDN, CDR2 FVKESK. The chain's CDR3 is CASSGQPYGYTF. The CDR3 nucleotides are TGTGCCAGCAGCGGGCAGCCCTATGGCTACACCTTC. The full variable domain, with the rest looked up from reference TRBV14 and TRBJ1-2, is EAGVTQFPSHSVIEKGQTVTLRCDPISGHDNLYWYRRVMGKEIKFLLHFVKESKQDESGMPNNRFLAERTGGTYSTLKVQPAELEDSGVYFCASSGQPYGYTFGSGTRLTVV.

The chain is built from TRBV15 and TRBJ2-7; D is perhaps TRBD1 or TRBD2 (5 bases each). V lost 3 bases and J lost 3, with 9 bases in between. The CDR3 is 13 amino acids. CDR1 and CDR2 (germline): LNHNV, YYDKDF (reference sequence). CDR3 amino acids: CATSSWDGYEQYF. CDR3 bases: TGTGCCACCAGCAGCTGGGACGGCTACGAGCAGTACTTC.

The chain is built from TRBV2 and TRBJ2-3; TRBD2 might be the D (6 bases). CDR1 is SNHLY and CDR2 is FYNNEI in the germline V gene. CDR3 size: 13 residues. Trimming took 8 bases from V and 1 from J, leaving 10 bases between them. The CDR3 protein is CASGGARTDTQYF. CDR3 DNA sequence: TGTGCCAGCGGCGGGGCCCGCACAGATACGCAGTATTTT.

This chain connects TRBV12-3 or TRBV12-4 to TRBJ1-2; no firm D call. Trimming took 3 bases from V and 8 from J, leaving 10 bases between them. This CDR3 has 12 residues. The CDR3 loop is CASSLSGRGYTF. In DNA, the CDR3 is TGTGCCAGCAGTTTGAGTGGGCGCGGCTACACCTTC.

The V and J genes are TRBV7-2 and TRBJ1-5, with a weak D call TRBD1 (5 bases). Germline V CDR1 and CDR2: SGHTA, FQGNSA. Trimming stripped 5 bases from V and 0 bases from J, with 8 bases between. The CDR3 totals 14 residues. The chain's CDR3 is CASSPGPSNQPQHF. In DNA form, the CDR3 reads TGTGCCAGCAGCCCGGGACCTAGCAATCAGCCCCAGCATTTT.

In nucleotides, the CDR3 is TGTGCCAGCAGCATAGGACAGGGAGGGGACGAAAAACTGTTTTTT. Its protein product is CASSIGQGGDEKLFF. V gene TRBV7-8 combines with J gene TRBJ1-4; 8 positions agree with TRBD1. V lost 5 bases and J lost 8; bases outside the gene matches: 10. The CDR3 is made up of 15 amino acids. Germline lookup yields CDR1 SGHVS and CDR2 FQNEAQ.

V usage is TRBV5-1 and J usage is TRBJ1-1; D might be TRBD1 (5 bases). The CDR3 extends over 15 amino acids. Germline CDR1 SGHRS, CDR2 YFSETQ. With 0 bases removed from V and 5 bases from J, the gap between germline ends came to 14 bases. The CDR3 loop is CASSLERGARTEAFF. The CDR3 region has the DNA TGCGCCAGCAGCTTGGAACGCGGGGCGAGAACTGAAGCTTTCTTT.

This clone was found once. The V call is TRBV7-2, the J call TRBJ2-7; 10 bases align to TRBD1. V dropped 3 bases and J dropped 3; count of bases not matched to a gene: 8. Per germline, CDR1 SGHTA and CDR2 FQGNSA. CDR3 length equals 16 residues. Here the CDR3 reads CASSFPGTGVHYEQYF. The CDR3 coding sequence is TGTGCCAGCAGCTTTCCCGGGACAGGGGTCCACTACGAGCAGTACTTC.

The chain couples TRBV2 to TRBJ2-5; D call uncertain. Germline CDR1 is SNHLY and CDR2 is FYNNEI. V was cut by 2 bases and J by 2 bases, with 9 bases left in between. CDR3 length: 14 amino acids. CDR3 nucleotide sequence: TGTGCCAGCAGTGAAATAACAGCTCAAGAGACCCAGTACTTC. This sequence encodes CASSEITAQETQYF.

The rearrangement joins TRBV7-3 to TRBJ2-1; TRBD2 agrees at 9 bases. V lost 2 bases, J lost 9 bases, and 5 bases stayed unmatched. Germline CDR1 reads SGHTA; CDR2 reads FQGTGA. This CDR3 spans 14 amino acids. This chain's CDR3 is CASSLAGGPSEQFF. DNA of the CDR3: TGTGCCAGCAGCTTAGCGGGAGGGCCCAGTGAGCAGTTCTTC.

The table lists this clone with a count of one. This chain joins TRBV10-3 and TRBJ2-1; 7 bases align to TRBD2. Germline CDR1 and CDR2: ENHRY and SYGVKD. V trimming: 0 bases; J trimming: 6 bases; junction bases outside the gene matches: 8. The CDR3 consists of 16 residues. The CDR3, as DNA: TGTGCCATCAGTGAGTCGAGAGTGACTAGCCCCAATGAGCAGTTCTTC. Translation gives CAISESRVTSPNEQFF.

The gene calls are TRBV29-1 and TRBJ1-4; maybe TRBD1 (6 bases). Between the trimmed V and J ends, which lost 6 bases and 6 bases, there was a span of 11 bases. The CDR3 runs to 12 residues. The germline V gene has CDR1 SQVTM and CDR2 ANQGSEA. Here the CDR3 reads CSVASGDEKLFF. In nucleotides, the CDR3 is TGCAGCGTAGCCTCAGGGGATGAAAAACTGTTTTTT.

The chain carries TRBV19 and TRBJ1-5; TRBD1 is a possible D gene (5 bases). V was shortened by 6 bases and J by 2 bases, with 14 bases between the two germline ends. Germline CDR1 reads LNHDA; CDR2 reads SQIVND (reference sequence). The CDR3 runs 15 residues. CDR3 sequence: CASSSGGGGNQPQHF. The DNA for the CDR3 is TGTGCCAGTAGCTCGGGGGGGGGTGGCAATCAGCCCCAGCATTTT.

The rearrangement joins TRBV5-1 to TRBJ2-3, with a weak D call TRBD2 (6 bases). There are 15 residues in the CDR3. The germline CDR1 and CDR2 sequences are SGHRS and YFSETQ. V was trimmed by 3 bases and J by 2 bases, leaving 13 bases between them. In nucleotides, the CDR3 is TGCGCCAGCAGCTGGGACGGGACTTCCACAGATACGCAGTATTTT. It encodes CASSWDGTSTDTQYF.

The chain couples TRBV4-1 to TRBJ2-7; D is ambiguous. The CDR3 is 13 amino acids. Trimming cost V 1 base and J 5 bases, with 9 bases left between them. In germline, CDR1 is MGHRA, CDR2 YSYEKL. This CDR3 is CASSQVGSDEQYF. In nucleotides, the CDR3 is TGCGCCAGCAGCCAAGTTGGCAGCGACGAGCAGTACTTC.

The chain joins TRBV6-5 to TRBJ1-6; D gene uncertain. The CDR3 length is 13 residues. Germline assignment: CDR1 MNHEY and CDR2 SVGAGI. The germline V and J ends were trimmed by 6 bases and 5 bases, with 8 bases remaining between them. For the CDR3, the DNA is TGTGCCAGCAGGGGAGTCCATAATTCACCCCTCCACTTT. This encodes CASRGVHNSPLHF.

This chain links TRBV19 with TRBJ1-5, with 9 bases matching TRBD1. V lost 7 bases to trimming and J lost 5 bases; unmatched junction nucleotides: 9. The germline V gene has CDR1 LNHDA and CDR2 SQIVND (reference sequence). The CDR3 is 15 amino acids. The CDR3 region has the DNA TGTGCCAGTAATTCGGGACAGGGTTACGATCAGCCCCAGCATTTT. Its translation: CASNSGQGYDQPQHF.

The CDR3 nucleotides read TGTGCCAGCAGCTTAGCCCCGACAGGCTCCTATAATTCACCCCTCCACTTT. This sequence encodes CASSLAPTGSYNSPLHF. The chain carries TRBV7-2 and TRBJ1-6; weak D call: TRBD1 (6 bases). The CDR3 consists of 17 residues. The germline CDR1 and CDR2 sequences are SGHTA and FQGNSA. V lost 0 bases, J lost 0 bases, and 9 bases lay in between.

The chain combines TRBV7-9 with TRBJ2-3; TRBD2 might be the D (6 bases). This CDR3 region has 13 residues. CDR1 and CDR2 (germline): SEHNR, FQNEAQ (reference sequence). V was clipped by 5 bases and J by 7 bases, with 13 bases between them. The CDR3 loop is CASSPPGGYTQYF. The CDR3 region has the DNA TGTGCCAGCAGCCCACCTGGGGGGTATACGCAGTATTTT.

The V and J genes are TRBV27 and TRBJ1-1; TRBD1 matches 9 bases. The CDR3 contains 17 residues. CDR1 MNHEY and CDR2 SMNVEV come from the germline V gene (reference sequence). J was trimmed by 5 bases and V by 5 bases; bases with no gene match: 15. CDR3 amino acids: CASSTRLDRGLETEAFF. In nucleotides, the CDR3 is TGTGCCAGCAGTACCCGCTTGGACAGGGGTTTGGAGACTGAAGCTTTCTTT.

Written as DNA, the CDR3 is TGTGCCACCAGCAGGAGAGCCGGGACAGTCTACAATGAGCAGTTCTTC. This sequence encodes CATSRRAGTVYNEQFF. The chain has TRBV15 and TRBJ2-1; 7 nucleotides agree with TRBD1. Germline trimming cut 3 bases from V and 3 bases from J; bases unmatched to any gene: 8. CDR3 length equals 16 residues. Germline loops: CDR1 LNHNV, CDR2 YYDKDF (reference sequence).